A selection of T cell receptor beta chains follows, all from one sample in a study of vaccination and CD4 T cells after COVID-19. TCRdb reprocessed the PCR reads with MiXCR, giving one entry per CDR3 protein. The data show thousands of distinct CDR3 sequences, 60% seen once. These TCRs are of unknown antigen specificity. The sequenced sample was CD4+ T cells from blood, cultured in vitro. Receptor source: a human donor who had recovered from COVID-19. CDR3s include the opening cysteine and the closing phenylalanine or tryptophan. The D gene is left open where the match is weak. Clone size is given for some rows only: seen once, a few or many times, or a class if the clone is expanded.

clone size	D gene	V gene	J gene	CDR3 DNA	CDR3 protein
-	-	TRBV5-1	TRBJ1-5	TGCGCCAGCAGGATGGGACCGTATAGCAATCAGCCCCAGCATTTT	CASRMGPYSNQPQHF
few	TRBD2	TRBV7-2	TRBJ2-6	TGTGCCAGCAGCTTCCCGCGGGGGGGATCGACCTTCTCCGTCCTGACTTTC	CASSFPRGGSTFSVLTF
-	-	TRBV30	TRBJ1-6	TGTGCCTGGAGAAATAAGAAGGGGGGGAATTCACCCCTCCACTTT	CAWRNKKGGNSPLHF
-	-	TRBV27	TRBJ2-2	TGTGCCAGCAGTTTGAGGAGCAGGGCGGCCGGGGAGCTGTTTTTT	CASSLRSRAAGELFF
-	-	TRBV20-1	TRBJ2-4	TGCAGTGCTGAGGACAGTCTAGCCAAAAACATTCAGTACTTC	CSAEDSLAKNIQYF
-	TRBD2	TRBV6-1	TRBJ2-3	TGTGCCACGGGGGGGGAGACAGATACGCAGTATTTT	CATGGETDTQYF
-	-	TRBV11-2	TRBJ1-6	TGTGCCAGCAGCTTAGGCAGGGGCGCTTATTCACCCCTCCACTTT	CASSLGRGAYSPLHF
-	TRBD1	TRBV20-1	TRBJ2-7	TGCAGTGCTACCTACAGGACAGGAGCCTACGAGCAGTACTTC	CSATYRTGAYEQYF
-	-	TRBV7-9	TRBJ2-3	TGTGCCAGCAGCTTAGTAGATCTAGGAGATACGCAGTATTTT	CASSLVDLGDTQYF
-	-	TRBV19	TRBJ1-2	TGTGCCAGTAAGGTACAGCACTACGATGGCTACACCTTC	CASKVQHYDGYTF
-	-	TRBV20-1	TRBJ1-2	TGCAGTGCCCCGCAATTAAACTATGGCTACACCTTC	CSAPQLNYGYTF
-	-	TRBV20-1	TRBJ1-5	TGCAGTGCCCGGCCCCCCGGCGGGTATCAGCCCCAGCATTTT	CSARPPGGYQPQHF
-	-	TRBV4-2	TRBJ2-5	TGTGCCAGCAGCCAAATCGGCCGGCAGGCACGGGGTAGCCAAGAGACCCAGTACTTC	CASSQIGRQARGSQETQYF
-	-	TRBV2	TRBJ2-7	TGTGCCAGCAAAGGGACCTCCACTGACTACGAGCAGTACTTC	CASKGTSTDYEQYF
-	-	TRBV20-1	TRBJ1-6	TGCAGTGCTAATGCTGGGGATAATTCACCCCTCCACTTT	CSANAGDNSPLHF
-	-	TRBV30	TRBJ2-3	TGTGCCTACGCCCGGGGGTTAAGCACAGATACGCAGTATTTT	CAYARGLSTDTQYF
-	TRBD1	TRBV5-1	TRBJ2-7	TGCGCCAGCAGCTTGGTTCAGGGGGCATCCTACGAGCAGTACTTC	CASSLVQGASYEQYF
-	TRBD1	TRBV7-8	TRBJ1-5	TGTGCCAGCAGTTTGACACGGGACAGATGGCAGCCCCAGCATTTT	CASSLTRDRWQPQHF
-	TRBD1	TRBV7-9	TRBJ1-4	TGTGCCAGCAGCCTGGGACAGGGCCGGGGTTCGAATGAAAAACTGTTTTTT	CASSLGQGRGSNEKLFF
few	-	TRBV4-3	TRBJ1-6	TGCGCCAGCAGCCAAGTCGGGGAATCACCCCTCCACTTT	CASSQVGESPLHF
once	TRBD2	TRBV2	TRBJ2-3	TGTGCCAGCAGTGGGACTAGCGGGGGCACAGATACGCAGTATTTT	CASSGTSGGTDTQYF
-	-	TRBV21-1	TRBJ1-1	TGTGCCAGCAGCAAACCCGTAGAGGGCGCAAACACTGAAGCTTTCTTT	CASSKPVEGANTEAFF
-	-	TRBV20-1	TRBJ2-5	TGCAGTGCTAGTCCCCTACCCACCGAAGAGACCCAGTACTTC	CSASPLPTEETQYF
-	-	TRBV5-1	TRBJ1-6	TGCGCCAGCAGCTTGAGAGGCCAAGCGGGTTCACCCCTCCACTTT	CASSLRGQAGSPLHF
-	-	TRBV11-2	TRBJ2-1	TGTGCCAGCAGCCCTAGCCCCACGAGTGAGCAGTTCTTC	CASSPSPTSEQFF
medium-sized	-	TRBV7-3	TRBJ2-2	TGTGCCAGCAGCCGGACCCGGAACACCGGGGAGCTGTTTTTT	CASSRTRNTGELFF
-	-	TRBV7-9	TRBJ1-1	TGTGCCAGCAGCTTACCTGCGGGAGAAGCTTTCTTT	CASSLPAGEAFF
-	TRBD2	TRBV7-8	TRBJ2-6	TGTGCCAGCAGCTTAGTCATCCTAGCGGGATACTCTGGGGCCAACGTCCTGACTTTC	CASSLVILAGYSGANVLTF
-	-	TRBV4-2	TRBJ1-2	TGTGCCAGCAGCCAAGCCGGGTACTATGGCTACACCTTC	CASSQAGYYGYTF
-	-	TRBV7-2	TRBJ1-1	TGTGCCAGCAGCTTCTGGACACGCACTGAAGCTTTCTTT	CASSFWTRTEAFF
-	-	TRBV5-5	TRBJ1-2	TGTGCCAGCAGACGAGAACTAGGGGGTTTCGATGGCTACACCTTC	CASRRELGGFDGYTF
once	-	TRBV5-3	TRBJ2-2	TGTGCCAGCAGCCGGCATGAGGGGCCGGGCACCGGGGAGCTGTTTTTT	CASSRHEGPGTGELFF
-	-	TRBV5-1	TRBJ1-2	TGCGCCAGCAGCTTGCGGGGGTGGGCTAACTATGGCTACACCTTC	CASSLRGWANYGYTF
-	-	TRBV18	TRBJ2-5	TGTGCCAGCTCACCACCGGGGGCCGGAGGAGAGACCCAGTACTTC	CASSPPGAGGETQYF
-	-	TRBV12-3/TRBV12-4	TRBJ1-2	TGTGCCAGCAGTTTACCCACGGGTGCAGGGAGCGCTAACTATGGCTACACCTTC	CASSLPTGAGSANYGYTF
-	-	TRBV28	TRBJ1-2	TGTGCCAGCAGTTCTGGGGGCTACACCTTC	CASSSGGYTF